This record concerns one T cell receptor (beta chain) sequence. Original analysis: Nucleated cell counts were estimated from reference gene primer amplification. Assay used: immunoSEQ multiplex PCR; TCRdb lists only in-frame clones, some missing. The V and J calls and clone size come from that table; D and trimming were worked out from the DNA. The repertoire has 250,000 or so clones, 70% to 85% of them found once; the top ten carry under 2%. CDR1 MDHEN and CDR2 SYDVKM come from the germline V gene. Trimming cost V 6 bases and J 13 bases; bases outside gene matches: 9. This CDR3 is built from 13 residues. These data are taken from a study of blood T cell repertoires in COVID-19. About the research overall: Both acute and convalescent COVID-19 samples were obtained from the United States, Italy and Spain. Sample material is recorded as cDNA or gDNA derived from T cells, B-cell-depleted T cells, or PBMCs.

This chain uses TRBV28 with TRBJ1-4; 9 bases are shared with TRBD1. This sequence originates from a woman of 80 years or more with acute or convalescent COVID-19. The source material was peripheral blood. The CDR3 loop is CASSSWLTGGLFF. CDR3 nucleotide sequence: TGTGCCAGCAGCAGCTGGCTGACAGGGGGACTGTTTTTT. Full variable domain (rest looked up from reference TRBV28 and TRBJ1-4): DVKVTQSSRYLVKRTGEKVFLECVQDMDHENMFWYRQDPGLGLRLIYFSYDVKMKEKGDIPEGYSVSREKKERFSLILESASTNQTSMYLCASSSWLTGGLFFGSGTQLSVL.